This TCR beta chain was found in a study of technical replicates of blood from four donors. The assay was immunoSEQ multiplex PCR, and TCRdb's table has in-frame clones only and misses some. The data show 55,000 to 75,000 clones, with approximately 92% seen just once and about 0.4% held by the top ten. Per germline, CDR1 LNHDA and CDR2 SQIVND (reference sequence). V was clipped by 3 bases and J by 5 bases, with 10 bases between them. This CDR3 contains 13 residues. The chain links TRBV19 to TRBJ2-5; D gene unclear. The sequenced material came from T cells isolated from PBMCs. The clonotype originates from a human donor in good health. The CDR3, as DNA: TGTGCCAGTAGTATCCAGGATCGGGAGACCCAGTACTTC. It codes for CASSIQDRETQYF. Based on the CDR3 plus reference TRBV19 and TRBJ2-5, the full variable domain is DGGITQSPKYLFRKEGQNVTLSCEQNLNHDAMYWYRQDPGQGLRLIYYSQIVNDFQKGDIAEGYSVSREKKESFPLTVTSAQKNPTAFYLCASSIQDRETQYFGPGTRLLVL.